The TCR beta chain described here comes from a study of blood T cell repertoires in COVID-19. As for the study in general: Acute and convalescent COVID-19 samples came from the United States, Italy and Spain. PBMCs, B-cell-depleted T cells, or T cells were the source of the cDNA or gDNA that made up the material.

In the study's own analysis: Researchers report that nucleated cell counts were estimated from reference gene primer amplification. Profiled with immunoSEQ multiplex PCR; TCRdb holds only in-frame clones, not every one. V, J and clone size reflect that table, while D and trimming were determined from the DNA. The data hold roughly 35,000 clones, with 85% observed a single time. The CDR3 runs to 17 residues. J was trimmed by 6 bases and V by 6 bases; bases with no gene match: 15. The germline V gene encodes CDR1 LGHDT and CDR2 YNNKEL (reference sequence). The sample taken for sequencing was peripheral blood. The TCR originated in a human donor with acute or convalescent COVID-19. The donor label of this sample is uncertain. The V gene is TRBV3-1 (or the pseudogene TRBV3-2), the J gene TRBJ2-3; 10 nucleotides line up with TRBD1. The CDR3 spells CASSQVGGQGFVDTQYF. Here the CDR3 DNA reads TGTGCCAGCAGTCAGGTGGGGGGACAGGGGTTTGTGGATACGCAGTATTTT.